A selection of T cell receptor beta chains follows, all from one sample in a study of spatial heterogeneity in lung cancer. TCRdb processed the 5' RACE reads anew with MiXCR; each CDR3 protein has one entry. This sample carries 35,000 to 50,000 distinct CDR3 sequences, approximately 22% of them seen once, and the ten largest clones take 6.5% to 9%. This material consisted of PBMCs, taken at follow-up. The origin of the receptors is a female donor with early-stage non-small cell lung cancer. Each CDR3 is given with its conserved first and last residue. D genes are given only for firm matches. Size is omitted from some rows. Given values are once, few, many or a class for expanded clones.

D gene	clone size	V gene	J gene	CDR3 protein	CDR3 DNA
-	many	TRBV9	TRBJ2-5	CASSVGLAQETQYF	TGTGCCAGCAGCGTAGGCCTAGCCCAAGAGACCCAGTACTTC
-	-	TRBV9	TRBJ2-2	CASSLRTETGELFF	TGTGCCAGCAGCTTGCGTACAGAAACCGGGGAGCTGTTTTTT
-	-	TRBV11-1	TRBJ1-2	CASSLTGTPSYGYTF	TGTGCCAGCAGCCTAACCGGGACTCCTTCCTATGGCTACACCTTC
-	-	TRBV5-4	TRBJ2-3	CASSLAGGGTDTQYF	TGTGCCAGCAGCTTGGCTGGGGGAGGCACAGATACGCAGTATTTT
-	few	TRBV6-4	TRBJ2-1	CATSTITLNNEQFF	TGTGCCACCTCGACAATCACCCTGAACAATGAGCAGTTCTTC
-	-	TRBV30	TRBJ1-1	CAWSGGGNTEAFF	TGTGCCTGGAGCGGAGGGGGGAACACTGAAGCTTTCTTT
TRBD2	-	TRBV7-9	TRBJ2-5	CASSLSRLGRGETQYF	TGTGCCAGCAGCTTATCCCGGCTGGGGAGGGGAGAGACCCAGTACTTC
TRBD1	few	TRBV19	TRBJ1-2	CASRLQGFGYTF	TGTGCCAGTAGGCTACAGGGGTTTGGCTACACCTTC
TRBD1	few	TRBV7-9	TRBJ2-7	CASTTFFGTGGEQYF	TGTGCCAGCACCACTTTCTTCGGGACAGGGGGCGAGCAGTACTTC
-	many	TRBV4-1	TRBJ1-4	CASRRTANEKLFF	TGCGCCAGCAGGAGGACAGCTAATGAAAAACTGTTTTTT
TRBD2	-	TRBV7-8	TRBJ2-2	CASSLSRLAGKARELFF	TGTGCCAGCAGCTTATCCCGGCTAGCGGGGAAGGCCCGGGAGCTGTTTTTT
-	-	TRBV10-3	TRBJ2-2	CASLRGDNTGELFF	TGTGCCTCCCTGAGGGGGGACAACACCGGGGAGCTGTTTTTT
-	-	TRBV5-5	TRBJ2-1	CASSRGGYEQFF	TGTGCCAGCAGCCGAGGAGGGTACGAGCAGTTCTTC
TRBD2	-	TRBV7-9	TRBJ2-5	CASSALAAQETQYF	TGTGCCAGCAGCGCCCTAGCGGCCCAAGAGACCCAGTACTTC
TRBD2	-	TRBV20-1	TRBJ2-2	CSAPGLADTGELFF	TGCAGTGCACCGGGACTAGCGGACACCGGGGAGCTGTTTTTT
TRBD1	-	TRBV12-5	TRBJ1-2	CASAESRTGENYGYTF	TGTGCTAGTGCCGAGTCTAGGACAGGGGAAAACTATGGCTACACCTTC
TRBD2	many	TRBV2	TRBJ2-3	CASRARLAGYTDTQYF	TGTGCCAGCAGAGCTCGACTAGCGGGGTACACAGATACGCAGTATTTT
-	-	TRBV4-2	TRBJ2-7	CASSQDPAGRRQYF	TGTGCCAGCAGCCAAGATCCGGCGGGGAGGAGGCAGTACTTC
TRBD1	few	TRBV15	TRBJ1-2	CATSRMGQVGRYTF	TGTGCCACCAGCAGAATGGGACAGGTTGGGCGTTACACCTTC
-	many	TRBV6-5	TRBJ2-1	CASSYSNPGSEQFF	TGTGCCAGCAGTTACTCGAACCCTGGGTCTGAGCAGTTCTTC
TRBD1	many	TRBV7-6	TRBJ2-4	CASSLVGQGAGENIQYF	TGTGCCAGCAGCTTAGTCGGTCAGGGGGCCGGGGAAAACATTCAGTACTTC
-	many	TRBV20-1	TRBJ1-2	CSARDPTGGVYGYTF	TGCAGTGCTAGAGATCCAACGGGAGGAGTCTATGGCTACACCTTC
-	-	TRBV5-5	TRBJ2-5	CASSLAAGQTQYF	TGTGCCAGCAGCTTGGCCGCAGGGCAGACCCAGTACTTC
-	-	TRBV7-9	TRBJ1-5	CASSLGSGDQPQHF	TGTGCCAGCAGCTTAGGATCAGGGGATCAGCCCCAGCATTTT
-	-	TRBV5-1	TRBJ2-1	CASSAGSNSYNEQFF	TGCGCCAGCAGCGCTGGGTCGAACTCCTACAATGAGCAGTTCTTC
-	few	TRBV6-6	TRBJ1-1	CASASYERTEAFF	TGTGCCAGCGCCAGCTACGAACGCACTGAAGCTTTCTTT
TRBD2	few	TRBV2	TRBJ2-2	CASTFGRARGTGELFF	TGTGCCAGCACGTTCGGGAGGGCACGAGGCACCGGGGAGCTGTTTTTT
TRBD2	-	TRBV12-3/TRBV12-4	TRBJ2-2	CASTPRLAGNTGELFF	TGTGCCAGCACCCCCCGGCTAGCGGGGAACACCGGGGAGCTGTTTTTT
-	-	TRBV11-2	TRBJ2-1	CAISLDWVRSPPRLYNEQFF	TGTGCCATCAGCTTAGACTGGGTACGGTCTCCTCCCCGGCTTTACAATGAGCAGTTCTTC
-	few	TRBV6-5	TRBJ2-1	CASSRTSGRERSYNEQFF	TGTGCCAGCAGTCGAACCTCTGGCCGGGAGAGGTCCTACAATGAGCAGTTCTTC
-	-	TRBV27	TRBJ1-6	CASSSPIRGSPLHF	TGTGCCAGCAGTTCCCCAATACGTGGCTCACCCCTCCACTTT
-	many	TRBV2	TRBJ2-2	CASSSPQRTGELFF	TGTGCCAGCAGCAGCCCACAGAGAACCGGGGAGCTGTTTTTT
-	many	TRBV6-4	TRBJ2-2	CASSDSIGGTGELFF	TGTGCCAGCAGTGACTCGATTGGGGGAACCGGGGAGCTGTTTTTT
-	-	TRBV6-6	TRBJ2-7	CASSPVPNSYEQYF	TGTGCCAGCTCGCCGGTGCCCAACTCCTACGAGCAGTACTTC
-	-	TRBV5-4	TRBJ2-1	CASSLGIGYYNEQFF	TGTGCCAGCAGCTTGGGCATCGGTTACTACAATGAGCAGTTCTTC
-	-	TRBV29-1	TRBJ2-5	CSVEVQRQETQYF	TGCAGCGTTGAGGTTCAGCGACAAGAGACCCAGTACTTC
-	-	TRBV5-1	TRBJ2-3	CASSSEGDTQYF	TGCGCCAGCAGCTCGGAGGGGGATACGCAGTATTTT
-	-	TRBV10-3	TRBJ2-3	CAISETGSVTDTQYF	TGTGCCATCAGTGAGACAGGGTCGGTCACAGATACGCAGTATTTT
-	-	TRBV6-5	TRBJ1-2	CASSLTKSTAGGYTF	TGTGCCAGCAGTCTAACGAAGTCGACTGCCGGGGGCTACACCTTC
-	-	TRBV7-9	TRBJ2-1	CASSLVLPLNNEQFF	TGTGCCAGCAGCTTAGTGTTACCCTTAAACAATGAGCAGTTCTTC
-	-	TRBV3-1	TRBJ1-5	CASSQTPEQPQHF	TGTGCCAGCAGCCAAACTCCGGAGCAGCCCCAGCATTTT
-	many	TRBV12-3/TRBV12-4	TRBJ2-4	CASNWGPENIQYF	TGTGCCAGCAATTGGGGGCCCGAAAACATTCAGTACTTC
-	few	TRBV7-9	TRBJ1-4	CASSSYRDEEKLFF	TGTGCCAGCAGCTCCTACAGGGATGAGGAAAAACTGTTTTTT